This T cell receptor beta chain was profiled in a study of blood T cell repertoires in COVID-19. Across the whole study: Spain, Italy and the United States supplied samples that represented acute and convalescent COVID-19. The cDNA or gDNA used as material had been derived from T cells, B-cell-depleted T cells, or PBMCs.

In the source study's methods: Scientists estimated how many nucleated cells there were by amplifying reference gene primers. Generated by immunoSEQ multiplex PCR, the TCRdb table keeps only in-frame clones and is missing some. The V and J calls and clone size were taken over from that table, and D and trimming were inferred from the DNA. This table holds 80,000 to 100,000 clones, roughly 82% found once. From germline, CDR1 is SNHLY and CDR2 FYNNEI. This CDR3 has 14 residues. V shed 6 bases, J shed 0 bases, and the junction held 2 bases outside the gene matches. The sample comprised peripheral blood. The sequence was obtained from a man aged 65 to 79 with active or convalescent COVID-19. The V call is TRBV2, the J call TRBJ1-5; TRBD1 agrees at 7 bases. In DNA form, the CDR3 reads TGTGCCAGCAGACAGGGGTTTAGCAATCAGCCCCAGCATTTT. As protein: CASRQGFSNQPQHF.